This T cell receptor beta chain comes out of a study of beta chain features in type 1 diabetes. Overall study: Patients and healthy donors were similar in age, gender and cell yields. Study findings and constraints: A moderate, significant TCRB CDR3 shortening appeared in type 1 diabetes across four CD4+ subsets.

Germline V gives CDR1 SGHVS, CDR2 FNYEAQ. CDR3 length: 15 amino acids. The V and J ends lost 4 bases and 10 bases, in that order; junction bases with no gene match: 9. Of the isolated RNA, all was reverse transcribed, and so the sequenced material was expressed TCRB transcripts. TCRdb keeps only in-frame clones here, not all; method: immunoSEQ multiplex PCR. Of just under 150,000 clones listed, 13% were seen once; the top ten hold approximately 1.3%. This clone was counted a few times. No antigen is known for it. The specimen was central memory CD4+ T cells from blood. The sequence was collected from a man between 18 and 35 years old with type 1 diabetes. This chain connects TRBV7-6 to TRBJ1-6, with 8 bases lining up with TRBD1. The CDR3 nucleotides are TGTGCCAGCAGCTACTCCCAGGGGGCAGACTCACCCCTCCACTTT. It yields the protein CASSYSQGADSPLHF.